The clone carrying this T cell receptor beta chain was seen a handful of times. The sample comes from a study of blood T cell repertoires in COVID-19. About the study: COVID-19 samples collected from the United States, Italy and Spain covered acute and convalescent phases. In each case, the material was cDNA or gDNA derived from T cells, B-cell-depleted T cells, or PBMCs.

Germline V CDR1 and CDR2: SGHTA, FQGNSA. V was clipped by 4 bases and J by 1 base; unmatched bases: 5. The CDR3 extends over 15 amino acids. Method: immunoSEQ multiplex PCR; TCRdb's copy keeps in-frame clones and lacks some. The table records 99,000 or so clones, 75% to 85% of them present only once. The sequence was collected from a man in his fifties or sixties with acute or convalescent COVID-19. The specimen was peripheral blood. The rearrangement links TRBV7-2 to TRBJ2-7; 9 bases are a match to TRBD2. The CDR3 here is CASSSSGISSYEQYF. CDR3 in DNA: TGTGCCAGCAGCTCTAGCGGGATATCTTCCTACGAGCAGTACTTC.